A single sample gave rise to the 3 T cell receptor beta chains below, sequenced in a study of cytomegalovirus exposure and HLA in healthy donors. Primers included in the PCR were 60 Vbeta and 13 Jbeta primers. Assay: immunoSEQ multiplex PCR; the TCRdb copy retains only in-frame clones and omits some. The table shows 65,000 or so clones, with more than 75% occurring only once. The sample comprised PBMCs. Source of these receptors: a girl aged 10 to 17 in good health and CMV-seropositive.

The gene calls are TRBV6-5 and TRBJ1-3; the D gene is possibly TRBD1 (5 bases). Germline V CDR1 and CDR2: MNHEY, SVGAGI. The CDR3 contains 15 residues. With 5 bases removed from V and 0 bases from J, the gap between germline ends came to 11 bases. DNA for the CDR3: TGTGCCAGCAGTCGTCAGGGCCGCTCTGGAAACACCATATATTTT. Translating it yields CASSRQGRSGNTIYF.

This chain links TRBV5-4 with TRBJ2-1; 7 bases are a match to TRBD1. The CDR3 contains 17 residues. J lost 0 bases, V lost 3 bases, and 9 bases had no gene match. CDR1 SGHNT and CDR2 YYREEE come from the germline V gene (reference sequence). DNA of the CDR3: TGTGCCAGCAGCTCGGCAAGGGGGCGGAGCTCCTACAATGAGCAGTTCTTC. Protein product: CASSSARGRSSYNEQFF.

The chain employs TRBV4-1 and TRBJ2-2; the D gene is possibly TRBD1 (6 bases). CDR3 length: 16 amino acids. V was pared by 0 bases and J by 0 bases, with 8 bases between. Germline V CDR1 and CDR2: MGHRA, YSYEKL. The CDR3 spells CASSQETGTNTGELFF. CDR3 bases: TGCGCCAGCAGCCAAGAGACAGGAACGAACACCGGGGAGCTGTTTTTT.